These 15 T cell receptor beta chains originate from one sample sequenced in a study of T cells after yellow fever vaccination. TCRdb redid the calling of the 5' RACE reads with MiXCR, one entry per CDR3 protein. The sample shows more than 110,000 distinct CDR3 sequences, around 6.3% of them seen only once. Sample: CD4+ T cells sorted from PBMCs, taken 10 days after the yellow fever booster vaccination. The receptor source for this set is a man younger than 45 who received the YFV17D yellow fever vaccine.

This clonotype was picked up many times. The CDR3 DNA follows: TGCGCCAGCAGCCAAAATATACAGGGTGGCGGCTATGGCTACACCTTC. Protein product: CASSQNIQGGGYGYTF. V gene TRBV4-3 combines with J gene TRBJ1-2, with a weak D call TRBD1 (6 bases). The CDR3 is made up of 16 amino acids. Germline-derived CDR1 and CDR2 are LGHNA and YSLEER. The V end lost 2 bases, the J end lost 4 bases, and 17 bases lay between the germline ends.

The sample holds many counts of this clonotype. The gene calls are TRBV6-5 and TRBJ2-7; TRBD1 might be the D (5 bases). Germline assignment: CDR1 MNHEY and CDR2 SVGAGI. The V end lost 5 bases, the J end lost 3 bases, and 14 bases lay between the germline ends. CDR3 size: 14 residues. The DNA for the CDR3 is TGTGCCAGCAGTAACCAGAGACAGCACTACGAGCAGTACTTC. This codes for CASSNQRQHYEQYF.

This clonotype came up a few times. The rearrangement links TRBV20-1 to TRBJ2-5; 8 bases map to TRBD2. Germline trimming cut 0 bases from V and 5 bases from J; bases unmatched to any gene: 17. CDR1 DFQATT and CDR2 SNEGSKA come from the germline V gene (reference sequence). The CDR3 sequence is 18 residues long. This chain's CDR3 is CSARDGLAGGPLGETQYF. CDR3 DNA sequence: TGCAGTGCTAGAGATGGGCTAGCGGGCGGCCCCCTCGGGGAGACCCAGTACTTC.

In this sample, this clonotype turned up many times. The genes are TRBV2 and TRBJ2-2, with TRBD2 identical over 9 bases. The V gene end was trimmed by 3 bases and the J gene end by 5 bases; junction bases not matched to a gene: 4. Germline CDR1 reads SNHLY; CDR2 reads FYNNEI. The CDR3 sequence is 15 residues long. CDR3 sequence reads: CASSELAGSTGELFF. Written as DNA, the CDR3 is TGTGCCAGCAGTGAGCTAGCGGGATCGACCGGGGAGCTGTTTTTT.

This clonotype has at least ten counts. V is TRBV5-6 and J is TRBJ2-7, with D possibly being TRBD2 (5 bases). Trimming took 4 bases from V and 2 from J, leaving 16 bases between them. Looked up from germline, CDR1 is SGHDT and CDR2 is YYEEEE. The CDR3 is made up of 15 amino acids. This CDR3 reads CASSLLRGMTYEQYF. In DNA form, the CDR3 reads TGTGCCAGCAGCCTCCTCCGGGGTATGACCTACGAGCAGTACTTC.

This clonotype turned up a few times. The gene calls are TRBV5-4 and TRBJ2-5, with TRBD1 matching over 7 bases. The trim removed 4 bases at V and 0 bases at J, leaving 0 bases unmatched. The CDR3 loop spans 13 amino acids. Germline loops: CDR1 SGHNT, CDR2 YYREEE (reference sequence). The CDR3 here is CASSGQDQETQYF. Here the CDR3 DNA reads TGTGCCAGCAGCGGACAGGACCAAGAGACCCAGTACTTC.

This clonotype occurred a few times. The CDR3 region has the DNA TGCGCCAGCAGCCAAGGGCCGACTAGCGGGAGAGCAGGGCAGTACTTC. As protein: CASSQGPTSGRAGQYF. The chain employs TRBV4-3 and TRBJ2-7; TRBD2 matches 12 bases. Per germline, CDR1 LGHNA and CDR2 YSLEER. J lost 9 bases, V lost 1 base, and 10 bases had no gene match. This CDR3 contains 16 residues.

This clonotype was detected many times. V and J are TRBV5-1 and TRBJ2-1; 7 bases map to TRBD2. V lost 0 bases, J lost 5 bases, and 8 bases stayed unmatched. The CDR3 is 16 amino acids. The germline V gene has CDR1 SGHRS and CDR2 YFSETQ. CDR3 DNA sequence: TGCGCCAGCAGCTTGGGGAGCGGGATCGGGAACAATGAGCAGTTCTTC. Protein product: CASSLGSGIGNNEQFF.

This clonotype showed up just once. Being one base from a much bigger clone, this may be a read error. This rearrangement joins TRBV20-1 to TRBJ2-1; TRBD2 matches at 10 bases. Germline lookup yields CDR1 DFQATT and CDR2 SNEGSKA (reference sequence). There are 16 residues in the CDR3. Here the CDR3 reads CCASPGAGGSYNEQFF. Here the CDR3 DNA reads TGCTGTGCTAGCCCCGGAGCGGGAGGGTCCTACAATGAGCAGTTCTTC.

As concerns this clonotype: Possible read error: a much larger clone is one base away. This chain uses TRBV9 with TRBJ2-1; maybe TRBD1 (5 bases). The CDR3 is 15 amino acids. In germline, CDR1 is SGDLS, CDR2 YYNGEE. The CDR3 protein is CASSVAPGMWNAQFF. The CDR3 region has the DNA TGTGCCAGCAGCGTAGCCCCAGGGATGTGGAATGCGCAGTTCTTC.

The V gene is TRBV12-3 or TRBV12-4, the J gene TRBJ2-3; 13 bases agree with TRBD2. The ends lost 2 bases at V and 0 bases at J; junction bases unmatched: 8. CDR3 length: 19 amino acids. As DNA, the CDR3 is TGTGCCAGCAGTTTAACCCCGGGACTAGCGGGAACTAGCACAGATACGCAGTATTTT. Encoded protein: CASSLTPGLAGTSTDTQYF.

In its sample, this clonotype was seen a few times. The J gene is TRBJ2-3, the V gene TRBV4-1; 12 positions agree with TRBD2. The CDR3 is 19 residues long. J was trimmed by 2 bases and V by 0 bases; bases with no gene match: 9. Germline loops: CDR1 MGHRA, CDR2 YSYEKL. This CDR3 is CASSQDSDGLAGSTDTQYF. DNA of the CDR3: TGCGCCAGCAGCCAAGATTCGGACGGACTAGCGGGATCCACAGATACGCAGTATTTT.

This clonotype was observed at least ten times. The junction departs from germline at one end; a sequencing error may be responsible. The chain is built from TRBV5-1 and TRBJ2-1, with 9 bases aligning to TRBD2. Germline CDR1 is SGHRS and CDR2 is YFSETQ. The CDR3 has 15 residues. As DNA, the CDR3 is TGTGCCAGCAGCACCGGACGGAGACTAGCGGATGAGCAGTTCTTC. Protein product: CASSTGRRLADEQFF.

This clonotype appeared many times. The chain is built from TRBV7-2 and TRBJ2-7, with 9 bases matching TRBD2. CDR1 is SGHTA and CDR2 is FQGNSA in the germline V gene. V gave up 1 base and J gave up 3 bases; unmatched junction bases: 1. The CDR3 loop spans 14 amino acids. The CDR3 DNA sequence: TGTGCCAGCAGCTTAGAAGCGGGAGGCTACGAGCAGTACTTC. It encodes CASSLEAGGYEQYF.

This clonotype came up many times. The chain joins TRBV4-3 to TRBJ1-2; D gene ambiguous. The CDR3 extends over 16 amino acids. Germline CDR1 LGHNA, CDR2 YSLEER. The V gene lost 0 bases and the J gene lost 2 bases, with 13 bases spanning the gap. In DNA, the CDR3 is TGCGCCAGCAGCCAAGATCTCGGACTTTCGAACTATGGCTACACCTTC. It yields the protein CASSQDLGLSNYGYTF.